This is a list of T cell receptor beta chains from one sample in a study of cytomegalovirus exposure and HLA in healthy donors. Generated by immunoSEQ multiplex PCR, the TCRdb table keeps only in-frame clones and is missing some. This sample yields 150,000 to 200,000 clones, of which about 75% are seen a single time; 4.7% belongs to the top ten. Material: PBMCs. These receptors all come from a man aged 18 to 30 in good health and CMV-seropositive. Each CDR3 is given with its conserved first and last residue. A D gene is named only where the DNA matches it firmly. A clone size is listed for some rows: how often the clone was seen (once, few, many), or a class if it is expanded.

D gene: .; clone size: .; V gene: TRBV9; J gene: TRBJ2-4; CDR3 protein: CASSAEGVGAKNIQYF; CDR3 DNA: TGTGCCAGCAGCGCTGAGGGGGTTGGGGCCAAAAACATTCAGTACTTC
D gene: .; clone size: once; V gene: TRBV6-4; J gene: TRBJ2-1; CDR3 protein: CASSDSYGSGADNEQFF; CDR3 DNA: TGTGCCAGCAGTGACTCGTATGGGTCAGGCGCCGACAATGAGCAGTTCTTC
D gene: .; clone size: few; V gene: TRBV10-2; J gene: TRBJ2-1; CDR3 protein: CASSDGWDEQFF; CDR3 DNA: TGCGCCAGCAGTGACGGGTGGGATGAGCAGTTCTTC
D gene: .; clone size: .; V gene: TRBV29-1; J gene: TRBJ2-6; CDR3 protein: CSVTGANVLTF; CDR3 DNA: TGCAGCGTGACAGGGGCCAACGTCCTGACTTTC
D gene: .; clone size: .; V gene: TRBV19; J gene: TRBJ1-3; CDR3 protein: CASSRSSGNTIYF; CDR3 DNA: TGTGCCAGTTCTAGGTCGTCTGGAAACACCATATATTTT
D gene: TRBD1; clone size: .; V gene: TRBV19; J gene: TRBJ1-1; CDR3 protein: CASGTDRSRTEAFF; CDR3 DNA: TGTGCCAGCGGGACAGACAGGTCAAGGACTGAAGCTTTCTTT
D gene: TRBD2; clone size: .; V gene: TRBV10-1; J gene: TRBJ2-3; CDR3 protein: CASSEGTRGSTDTQYF; CDR3 DNA: TGCGCCAGCAGTGAAGGGACTAGAGGATCCACAGATACGCAGTATTTT
D gene: .; clone size: .; V gene: TRBV10-3; J gene: TRBJ2-1; CDR3 protein: CAISAPTSPNEQFF; CDR3 DNA: TGTGCCATCAGCGCCCCGACTAGTCCCAATGAGCAGTTCTTC
D gene: TRBD2; clone size: .; V gene: TRBV15; J gene: TRBJ2-2; CDR3 protein: CATSSEIAGGAGELFF; CDR3 DNA: TGTGCCACCAGCAGTGAAATAGCGGGAGGGGCCGGGGAGCTGTTTTTT
D gene: TRBD2; clone size: .; V gene: TRBV7-9; J gene: TRBJ2-2; CDR3 protein: CASSSGLVGTGELFF; CDR3 DNA: TGTGCCAGCAGCTCAGGACTAGTTGGCACCGGGGAGCTGTTTTTT
D gene: .; clone size: few; V gene: TRBV5-8; J gene: TRBJ1-2; CDR3 protein: CASSLEAGGGYTYGYTF; CDR3 DNA: TGTGCCAGCAGCTTGGAGGCGGGAGGGGGATACACCTATGGCTACACCTTC
D gene: .; clone size: .; V gene: TRBV6-5; J gene: TRBJ2-1; CDR3 protein: CASRSGTLQFF; CDR3 DNA: TGTGCCAGCAGATCCGGGACATTGCAGTTCTTC
D gene: TRBD2; clone size: .; V gene: TRBV6-1; J gene: TRBJ2-1; CDR3 protein: CASSVSTGLAGGIEQFF; CDR3 DNA: TGTGCCAGCAGTGTATCCACGGGACTAGCGGGGGGAATTGAGCAGTTCTTC
D gene: .; clone size: few; V gene: TRBV4-1; J gene: TRBJ1-3; CDR3 protein: CASSLEGDEVANTIYF; CDR3 DNA: TGCGCCAGCAGCCTTGAGGGGGATGAAGTGGCTAACACCATATATTTT
D gene: TRBD1; clone size: once; V gene: TRBV4-2; J gene: TRBJ2-1; CDR3 protein: CASSPRTGDSSGNEQFF; CDR3 DNA: TGTGCCAGCAGCCCTAGGACAGGGGATAGTAGCGGCAATGAGCAGTTCTTC
D gene: .; clone size: .; V gene: TRBV28; J gene: TRBJ1-5; CDR3 protein: CASSPDRLRGQPQHF; CDR3 DNA: TGTGCCAGCAGTCCCGATAGGTTAAGGGGTCAGCCCCAGCATTTT
D gene: .; clone size: once; V gene: TRBV19; J gene: TRBJ1-2; CDR3 protein: CASSPADNYGYTF; CDR3 DNA: TGTGCCAGTAGTCCGGCGGATAACTATGGCTACACCTTC
D gene: TRBD1; clone size: once; V gene: TRBV29-1; J gene: TRBJ1-1; CDR3 protein: CSVADRANTEAFF; CDR3 DNA: TGCAGCGTTGCAGACAGGGCGAACACTGAAGCTTTCTTT
D gene: TRBD1; clone size: once; V gene: TRBV6-5; J gene: TRBJ2-3; CDR3 protein: CASSSTGVGTDTQYF; CDR3 DNA: TGTGCCAGCAGTTCGACAGGGGTGGGCACAGATACGCAGTATTTT
D gene: TRBD2; clone size: .; V gene: TRBV2; J gene: TRBJ2-2; CDR3 protein: CASRSRGELSF; CDR3 DNA: TGTGCCAGCAGGAGTCGGGGGGAGCTGTCTTTT
D gene: TRBD2; clone size: .; V gene: TRBV30; J gene: TRBJ2-2; CDR3 protein: CAWSVLAGDTGELFF; CDR3 DNA: TGTGCCTGGAGTGTGCTAGCGGGAGACACCGGGGAGCTGTTTTTT
D gene: TRBD2; clone size: .; V gene: TRBV7-7; J gene: TRBJ2-3; CDR3 protein: CASGKAGGADTQYF; CDR3 DNA: TGTGCTAGCGGAAAAGCGGGAGGGGCAGATACGCAGTATTTT
D gene: .; clone size: .; V gene: TRBV25-1; J gene: TRBJ2-5; CDR3 protein: CASSAGPETQYF; CDR3 DNA: TGTGCCAGCAGTGCAGGGCCGGAGACCCAGTACTTC
D gene: TRBD2; clone size: few; V gene: TRBV6-4; J gene: TRBJ2-2; CDR3 protein: CASSSGATGELFF; CDR3 DNA: TGTGCCAGCAGTAGCGGGGCCACCGGGGAGCTGTTTTTT
D gene: .; clone size: .; V gene: TRBV28; J gene: TRBJ1-2; CDR3 protein: CASSQSGTDYGYTF; CDR3 DNA: TGTGCCAGCAGTCAAAGTGGAACAGACTATGGCTACACCTTC
D gene: TRBD2; clone size: .; V gene: TRBV13; J gene: TRBJ2-3; CDR3 protein: CASSEREGNTDTQYF; CDR3 DNA: TGTGCCAGCAGCGAGAGGGAGGGTAACACAGATACGCAGTATTTT
D gene: TRBD1; clone size: .; V gene: TRBV5-1; J gene: TRBJ2-5; CDR3 protein: CASSLAGTGEETQYF; CDR3 DNA: TGCGCCAGCAGCTTGGCCGGGACAGGGGAGGAGACCCAGTACTTC
D gene: .; clone size: .; V gene: TRBV5-5; J gene: TRBJ2-3; CDR3 protein: CASSLPVARSTDTQYF; CDR3 DNA: TGTGCCAGCAGCTTGCCTGTAGCGAGGAGCACAGATACGCAGTATTTT
D gene: TRBD1; clone size: few; V gene: TRBV2; J gene: TRBJ1-1; CDR3 protein: CASSRDSNTEAFF; CDR3 DNA: TGTGCCAGCAGCAGGGACAGCAACACTGAAGCTTTCTTT
D gene: .; clone size: .; V gene: TRBV9; J gene: TRBJ1-3; CDR3 protein: CASSPLENSGNTIYF; CDR3 DNA: TGTGCCAGCAGCCCCCTCGAGAACTCTGGAAACACCATATATTTT
D gene: TRBD1; clone size: many; V gene: TRBV5-6; J gene: TRBJ2-1; CDR3 protein: CAAGRGQGTYNEQFF; CDR3 DNA: TGTGCCGCAGGTCGGGGACAGGGGACCTACAATGAGCAGTTCTTC
D gene: .; clone size: once; V gene: TRBV27; J gene: TRBJ1-6; CDR3 protein: CASSGVQLYNSPLHF; CDR3 DNA: TGTGCCAGCAGTGGAGTCCAACTCTATAATTCACCCCTCCACTTT
D gene: .; clone size: .; V gene: TRBV5-4; J gene: TRBJ1-5; CDR3 protein: CASSLDRRQVQLDQPQHF; CDR3 DNA: TGTGCCAGCAGCTTGGACAGACGACAGGTCCAGCTCGATCAGCCCCAGCATTTT
D gene: .; clone size: .; V gene: TRBV7-9; J gene: TRBJ1-1; CDR3 protein: CASSSLVEAFF; CDR3 DNA: TGTGCCAGCAGCTCTCTAGTTGAAGCTTTCTTT
D gene: .; clone size: .; V gene: TRBV7-2; J gene: TRBJ1-1; CDR3 protein: CASSSELRRGPDTEAFF; CDR3 DNA: TGTGCCAGCAGCTCGGAACTACGCAGGGGCCCGGACACTGAAGCTTTCTTT
D gene: TRBD1; clone size: .; V gene: TRBV28; J gene: TRBJ2-1; CDR3 protein: CASRLKGQPTTYNEQFF; CDR3 DNA: TGTGCCAGCAGACTTAAGGGACAGCCAACCACCTACAATGAGCAGTTCTTC
D gene: TRBD1; clone size: .; V gene: TRBV10-1; J gene: TRBJ1-5; CDR3 protein: CASSTGTATPNQPQHF; CDR3 DNA: TGCGCCAGCAGCACCGGGACAGCCACCCCCAATCAGCCCCAGCATTTT
D gene: TRBD1; clone size: .; V gene: TRBV30; J gene: TRBJ1-2; CDR3 protein: CAWATDRALGYGYTF; CDR3 DNA: TGTGCCTGGGCGACTGACAGGGCGCTTGGCTATGGCTACACCTTC
D gene: TRBD1; clone size: once; V gene: TRBV30; J gene: TRBJ2-1; CDR3 protein: CAWSGTRGRQFF; CDR3 DNA: TGTGCCTGGAGTGGCACCAGGGGGAGGCAGTTCTTC
D gene: TRBD1; clone size: .; V gene: TRBV2; J gene: TRBJ2-1; CDR3 protein: CASRSRDRGLYNEQFF; CDR3 DNA: TGTGCCAGCCGTTCAAGGGACAGGGGCCTATACAATGAGCAGTTCTTC
D gene: .; clone size: few; V gene: TRBV30; J gene: TRBJ1-6; CDR3 protein: CAWSPSGSPLHF; CDR3 DNA: TGTGCCTGGAGTCCGAGTGGTTCACCCCTCCACTTT
D gene: TRBD1; clone size: .; V gene: TRBV18; J gene: TRBJ1-2; CDR3 protein: CASSPGQGNYGYTF; CDR3 DNA: TGTGCCAGCTCACCAGGACAGGGTAACTATGGCTACACCTTC
D gene: .; clone size: .; V gene: TRBV6-1; J gene: TRBJ1-4; CDR3 protein: CASNPSRATNEKLFF; CDR3 DNA: TGTGCCAGTAATCCCTCCCGAGCGACTAATGAAAAACTGTTTTTT
D gene: .; clone size: .; V gene: TRBV10-3; J gene: TRBJ1-1; CDR3 protein: CAISESRQEINTEAFF; CDR3 DNA: TGTGCCATCAGTGAGTCCAGACAGGAGATTAACACTGAAGCTTTCTTT
D gene: TRBD1; clone size: few; V gene: TRBV29-1; J gene: TRBJ2-5; CDR3 protein: CSVERDRGAETQYF; CDR3 DNA: TGCAGCGTTGAGAGGGACAGGGGTGCGGAGACCCAGTACTTC
D gene: .; clone size: .; V gene: TRBV15; J gene: TRBJ1-2; CDR3 protein: CATSRDQGGYTF; CDR3 DNA: TGTGCCACCAGCAGAGATCAGGGTGGCTACACCTTC
D gene: .; clone size: .; V gene: TRBV6-5; J gene: TRBJ2-1; CDR3 protein: CASSYQDSSYNEQFF; CDR3 DNA: TGTGCCAGCAGTTACCAGGATAGCTCCTACAATGAGCAGTTCTTC
D gene: TRBD1; clone size: .; V gene: TRBV5-1; J gene: TRBJ2-5; CDR3 protein: CASSDDRGRTETQYF; CDR3 DNA: TGCGCCAGCAGCGATGACAGGGGTCGCACAGAGACCCAGTACTTC
D gene: TRBD1; clone size: .; V gene: TRBV9; J gene: TRBJ2-5; CDR3 protein: CASSEGDRGQETQYF; CDR3 DNA: TGTGCCAGCAGCGAAGGGGACAGGGGCCAAGAGACCCAGTACTTC
D gene: .; clone size: .; V gene: TRBV21-1; J gene: TRBJ2-5; CDR3 protein: CASSKVPGGASCGETQYF; CDR3 DNA: TGTGCCAGCAGCAAAGTCCCAGGGGGCGCATCCTGTGGGGAGACCCAGTACTTC
D gene: .; clone size: many; V gene: TRBV10-3; J gene: TRBJ1-3; CDR3 protein: CAIRTPSGNTIYF; CDR3 DNA: TGTGCCATCAGGACACCCTCTGGAAACACCATATATTTT
D gene: TRBD1; clone size: .; V gene: TRBV5-1; J gene: TRBJ1-2; CDR3 protein: CASSLEAGGTDYGYTF; CDR3 DNA: TGCGCCAGCAGCTTGGAGGCAGGGGGCACTGACTATGGCTACACCTTC